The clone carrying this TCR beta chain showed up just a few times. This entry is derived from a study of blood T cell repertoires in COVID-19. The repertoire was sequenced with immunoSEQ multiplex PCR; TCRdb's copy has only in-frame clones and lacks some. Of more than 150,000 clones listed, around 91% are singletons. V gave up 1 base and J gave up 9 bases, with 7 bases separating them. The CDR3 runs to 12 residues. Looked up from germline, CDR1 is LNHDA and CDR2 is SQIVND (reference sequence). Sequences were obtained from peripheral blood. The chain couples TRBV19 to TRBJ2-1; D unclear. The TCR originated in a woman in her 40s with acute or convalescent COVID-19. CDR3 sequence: CASSIVASEQFF. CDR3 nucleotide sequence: TGTGCCAGTAGTATAGTTGCGAGTGAGCAGTTCTTC.